The 22 T cell receptor beta chains presented below share a single source sample, sequenced in a study of regulatory T cells in long-lasting Graves disease. In building TCR beta libraries, iRepertoire HTBI primers were used together with Arm-PCR of CDR3 regions. Each CDR3 protein gets one entry after TCRdb re-called the multiplex PCR reads with MiXCR. The data show roughly 450,000 distinct CDR3 sequences, 20% to 25% seen once. As to time point: persistent/refractory GD, antithyroid drugs over 5 years with positive TRAb. The TCR library used RNA extracted from PBMCs. This sample comprised peripheral blood mononuclear cells (PBMCs), obtained when the disease was refractory, from a patient treated with antithyroid drugs. The receptors were sampled from a female donor with Graves disease.

This clonotype appeared many times. Here the CDR3 reads CASSLGQTYQETQYF. The CDR3 bases are TGTGCCAGCAGTTTAGGACAAACTTACCAAGAGACCCAGTACTTC. The chain recombines TRBV28 with TRBJ2-5; possible D gene TRBD1, 5 bases. The CDR3 has 15 residues. Trimming pared 2 bases from V and 0 bases from J, leaving 10 bases between. Germline CDR1 MDHEN, CDR2 SYDVKM.

This clonotype was detected ten times or more. DNA for the CDR3: TGTGCCAGCAGTCCCGGTGGAGGCCGCGGCTACACCTTC. Amino acids: CASSPGGGRGYTF. The chain uses TRBV7-2 and TRBJ1-2; D is ambiguous. Trimming left V 6 bases short and J 8 bases short, with 16 bases between. Per the germline V gene, CDR1 is SGHTA and CDR2 is FQGNSA. The CDR3 sequence is 13 residues long. Complete variable domain (other parts from reference TRBV7-2 and TRBJ1-2): GAGVSQSPSNKVTEKGKDVELRCDPISGHTALYWYRQSLGQGLEFLIYFQGNSAPDKSGLPSDRFSAERTGGSVSTLTIQRTQQEDSAVYLCASSPGGGRGYTFGSGTRLTVV.

The chain combines TRBV6-5 with TRBJ2-5; D is possibly TRBD1 or TRBD2 (6 bases each). Trimming removed 4 bases from V and 1 base from J, with 22 bases in between. Per the germline V gene, CDR1 is MNHEY and CDR2 is SVGAGI. CDR3 size: 18 residues. This CDR3 reads CASSSRVGGPRGQETQYF. For the CDR3, the DNA is TGTGCCAGCAGTTCCCGAGTCGGGGGCCCCAGGGGCCAAGAGACCCAGTACTTC.

This clonotype was detected ten times or more. The CDR3 region is CASSLSGQEKYEQYF. In DNA, the CDR3 is TGTGCCAGCAGTTTAAGTGGACAGGAGAAGTACGAGCAGTACTTC. The rearrangement uses TRBV12-3 or TRBV12-4 and TRBJ2-7, with 7 bases identical to TRBD1. Unmatched junction bases numbered 8, after V lost 2 bases and J lost 4 bases. CDR3 size: 15 residues.

This clonotype was detected ten times or more. V is TRBV19 and J is TRBJ1-4, with D perhaps TRBD1 (5 bases). Trimming cost V 11 bases and J 0 bases, with 13 bases left between them. This CDR3 has 14 residues. Germline V gene sequence: CDR1 LNHDA, CDR2 SQIVND (reference sequence). The CDR3 spells CASVGRATNEKLFF. For the CDR3, the DNA is TGTGCCTCCGTGGGACGGGCAACTAATGAAAAACTGTTTTTT.

This chain connects TRBV7-9 to TRBJ2-2, with D perhaps matching TRBD1 (6 bases). CDR3 length equals 12 residues. V was pared by 4 bases and J by 11 bases, with 11 bases between. The germline V gene encodes CDR1 SEHNR and CDR2 FQNEAQ (reference sequence). CDR3 in amino acids: CASSSNRVELFF. CDR3 bases: TGTGCCAGCAGCTCGAACAGGGTTGAGCTGTTTTTT.

This rearrangement joins TRBV20-1 to TRBJ2-7, with 10 bases that match TRBD1. The CDR3 has 16 residues. V was clipped by 3 bases and J by 5 bases; unmatched bases: 13. Germline assignment: CDR1 DFQATT and CDR2 SNEGSKA (reference sequence). CDR3 sequence: CSARDGLTGTGDEQYF. The CDR3 DNA reads as TGCAGTGCTAGGGATGGATTGACCGGGACAGGGGACGAGCAGTACTTC.

This CDR3 is CASSVEGGHSDTEAFF. For the CDR3, the DNA is TGTGCCAGCAGCGTTGAGGGGGGGCATTCTGACACTGAAGCTTTCTTT. The rearrangement uses TRBV9 and TRBJ1-1; a weak D match, TRBD1 (6 bases). The CDR3 length is 16 residues. Trimming removed 2 bases from V and 3 bases from J, with 17 bases in between. Germline values: CDR1 SGDLS, CDR2 YYNGEE.

Many counts were recorded for this clonotype. The chain carries TRBV19 and TRBJ1-5, with TRBD1 matching over 10 bases. This CDR3 is 17 amino acids long. Germline loops: CDR1 LNHDA, CDR2 SQIVND (reference sequence). Germline trimming cut 6 bases from V and 4 bases from J; bases unmatched to any gene: 12. CDR3 sequence reads: CASRSGTGVSVNQPQHF. CDR3 sequence (DNA): TGTGCCAGTAGATCCGGGACAGGGGTTTCTGTAAATCAGCCCCAGCATTTT.

The table lists this clonotype with many counts. This chain uses TRBV10-3 with TRBJ1-1; 9 bases fit TRBD1. This CDR3 spans 12 amino acids. Germline V gene data show CDR1 as ENHRY and CDR2 as SYGVKD. V was pared by 10 bases and J by 3 bases, with 3 bases of the junction left unmatched. The CDR3 reads CATRQGDTEAFF. As DNA, the CDR3 is TGTGCCACCAGACAGGGGGACACTGAAGCTTTCTTT.

This clonotype has just a few counts. The chain links TRBV12-3 or TRBV12-4 to TRBJ1-4, with D perhaps matching TRBD1 (5 bases). The CDR3 has 17 residues. The ends were cut back, 6 bases at V and 4 bases at J, with 21 bases in the middle. The CDR3 protein is CASSLRDGGYNNEKLFF. DNA for the CDR3: TGTGCCAGCAGCCTCCGGGACGGCGGATATAATAATGAAAAACTGTTTTTT.

This clonotype was seen only a few times. This chain uses TRBV30 with TRBJ1-1; TRBD1 aligns across 9 bases. CDR3 size: 14 residues. V gave up 5 bases and J gave up 1 base; unmatched junction bases: 5. Looked up from germline, CDR1 is GTSNPN and CDR2 is SVGIG (reference sequence). The CDR3 region is CAWGQGTGNTEAFF. The CDR3 coding sequence is TGTGCCTGGGGACAGGGGACTGGGAACACTGAAGCTTTCTTT.

CDR3 residues: CASSQQRTATDTQYF. CDR3 in DNA: TGTGCCAGCAGCCAACAGCGGACTGCCACAGATACGCAGTATTTT. The gene calls are TRBV14 and TRBJ2-3; D may be TRBD2 (5 bases). Germline assignment: CDR1 SGHDN and CDR2 FVKESK. The CDR3 sequence is 15 residues long. Trimming removed 2 bases at V and 2 bases at J, with 11 bases between.

This clonotype was seen only a few times. The V and J genes are TRBV7-2 and TRBJ2-5; 11 bases fit TRBD2. The CDR3 loop spans 15 amino acids. After removal of 6 bases from V and 7 bases from J, the junction contained 10 bases not matched to a gene. The germline gives CDR1 SGHTA, CDR2 FQGNSA. CDR3 in amino acids: CASRKDSGREGTQYF. The CDR3 DNA follows: TGTGCCAGCAGAAAGGATAGCGGGAGGGAGGGGACCCAGTACTTC.

Remarks on this clonotype: One base away lies a much larger clone, so this may be a sequencing read error. Written as DNA, the CDR3 is TGTGCCAGCAGCCCTTGGACAGGGGGGGCTGAAGCTTTCTTT. This sequence encodes CASSPWTGGAEAFF. V is TRBV5-5 and J is TRBJ1-1; 10 bases match TRBD1. The germline gives CDR1 SGHKS, CDR2 YYEKEE (reference sequence). Unmatched junction bases numbered 6, after V lost 4 bases and J lost 6 bases. This CDR3 is 14 amino acids long.

This clonotype showed up just a few times. The chain couples TRBV20-1 to TRBJ2-7; 7 bases agree with TRBD2. CDR3 length: 15 amino acids. The V gene's germline CDR1 is DFQATT and CDR2 SNEGSKA (reference sequence). Trimming removed 3 bases from V and 3 bases from J; junction bases left unmatched: 11. CDR3 in DNA: TGCAGTGCTAGGGAAGACGGACTAGGAAACTACGAGCAGTACTTC. Translated: CSAREDGLGNYEQYF.

This clonotype came up a few times. V and J are TRBV29-1 and TRBJ2-7; D may match TRBD1 or TRBD2 (5 bases each). From germline, CDR1 is SQVTM and CDR2 ANQGSEA. V dropped 2 bases and J dropped 1 base, with 6 bases sitting between them. This CDR3 comprises 12 residues. The CDR3 DNA sequence: TGCAGCGTTGAATGGGGGTCCTACGAGCAGTACTTC. Translation: CSVEWGSYEQYF.

This clonotype occurred many times. The CDR3 DNA reads as TGTGCCAGTTTTCGTCGGACAGGGGAGAGGGAGACCCAGTACTTC. Translation gives CASFRRTGERETQYF. The chain uses TRBV2 and TRBJ2-5; 9 nucleotides align to TRBD1. Germline CDR1 SNHLY, CDR2 FYNNEI. V lost 9 bases to trimming and J lost 5 bases; unmatched junction nucleotides: 13. The CDR3 runs 15 residues.

A few counts support this clonotype. This chain uses TRBV28 with TRBJ2-3; D is perhaps TRBD1 or TRBD2 (6 bases each). This CDR3 has 14 residues. With 8 bases removed from V and 0 bases from J, the gap between germline ends came to 12 bases. Germline V gene sequence: CDR1 MDHEN, CDR2 SYDVKM. The CDR3 nucleotides are TGTGCCAGCGAAGGGGGACTTAGCACAGATACGCAGTATTTT. Protein sequence: CASEGGLSTDTQYF. Full variable domain (missing parts from reference TRBV28 and TRBJ2-3): DVKVTQSSRYLVKRTGEKVFLECVQDMDHENMFWYRQDPGLGLRLIYFSYDVKMKEKGDIPEGYSVSREKKERFSLILESASTNQTSMYLCASEGGLSTDTQYFGPGTRLTVL.

This sequence joins TRBV6-5 and TRBJ2-7, with D unclear. CDR1 is MNHEY, CDR2 SVGAGI, per germline. The CDR3 is 13 amino acids. V lost 1 base, J lost 2 bases, and 6 bases lay in between. CDR3 nucleotides: TGTGCCAGCAGTTACTGGCTCGCCTACGAGCAGTACTTC. The encoded protein is CASSYWLAYEQYF.

The chain joins TRBV9 to TRBJ2-5; the D gene is possibly TRBD2 (5 bases). Trimming removed 3 bases from V and 2 bases from J, with 11 bases in between. The CDR3 loop spans 14 amino acids. Germline V gene lookup returns CDR1 SGDLS and CDR2 YYNGEE. The CDR3 DNA sequence: TGTGCCAGCAGCGCGCCGGGAACTCAAGAGACCCAGTACTTC. Translated: CASSAPGTQETQYF.

This clonotype was observed a handful of times. V gene TRBV6-4 combines with J gene TRBJ2-2; D remains unclear. Trimming took 7 bases from V and 3 from J, leaving 12 bases between them. The CDR3 spans 14 residues. CDR1 and CDR2 (germline): MRHNA, SNTAGT. The chain's CDR3 is CASKESYDTGELFF. Written as DNA, the CDR3 is TGTGCCAGCAAGGAAAGTTACGACACCGGGGAGCTGTTTTTT.